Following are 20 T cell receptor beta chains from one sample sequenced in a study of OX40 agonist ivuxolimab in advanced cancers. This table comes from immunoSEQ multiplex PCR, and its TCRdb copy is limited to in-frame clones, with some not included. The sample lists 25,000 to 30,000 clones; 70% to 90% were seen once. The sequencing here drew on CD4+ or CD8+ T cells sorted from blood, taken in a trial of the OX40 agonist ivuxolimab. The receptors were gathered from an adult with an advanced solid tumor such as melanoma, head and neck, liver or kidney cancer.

Written as DNA, the CDR3 is TGTGCCAGCAGATATCAGCGGGCTGGCGGGGAGCTGTTTTTT. Its translation: CASRYQRAGGELFF. The J gene is TRBJ2-2, the V gene TRBV27; perhaps TRBD2 as D (6 bases). V lost 6 bases and J 7 bases, leaving 15 bases between the germline ends. Germline values: CDR1 MNHEY, CDR2 SMNVEV (reference sequence). The length of the CDR3 is 14 residues.

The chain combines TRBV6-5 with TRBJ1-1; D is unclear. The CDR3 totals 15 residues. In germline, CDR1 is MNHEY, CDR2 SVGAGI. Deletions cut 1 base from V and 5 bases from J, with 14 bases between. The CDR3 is CASSYFRELGTEAFF. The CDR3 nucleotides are TGTGCCAGCAGTTACTTCCGGGAATTAGGGACTGAAGCTTTCTTT.

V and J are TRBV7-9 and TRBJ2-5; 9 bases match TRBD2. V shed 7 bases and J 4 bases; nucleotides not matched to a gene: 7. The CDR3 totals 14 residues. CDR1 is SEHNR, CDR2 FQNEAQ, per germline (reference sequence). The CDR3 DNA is TGTGCCAGCACTGCTAGCGGGATTGGAGAGACCCAGTACTTC. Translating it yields CASTASGIGETQYF.

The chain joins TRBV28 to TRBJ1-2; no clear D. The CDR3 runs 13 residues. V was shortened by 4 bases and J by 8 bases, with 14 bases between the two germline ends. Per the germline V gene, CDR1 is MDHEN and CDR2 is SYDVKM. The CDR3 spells CASSSSPSGGYTF. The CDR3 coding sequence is TGTGCCAGCAGTTCCTCCCCCAGTGGCGGCTACACCTTC.

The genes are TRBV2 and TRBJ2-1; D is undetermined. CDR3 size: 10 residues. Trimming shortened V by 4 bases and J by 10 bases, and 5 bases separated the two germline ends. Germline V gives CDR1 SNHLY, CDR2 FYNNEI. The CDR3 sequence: CASSGGEQFF. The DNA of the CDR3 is TGTGCCAGCAGTGGTGGAGAGCAGTTCTTC.

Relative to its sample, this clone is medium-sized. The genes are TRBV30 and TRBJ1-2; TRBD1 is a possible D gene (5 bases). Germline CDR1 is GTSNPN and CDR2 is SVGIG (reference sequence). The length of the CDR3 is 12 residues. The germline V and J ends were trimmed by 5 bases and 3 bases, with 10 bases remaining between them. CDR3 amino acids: CAWERGDYGYTF. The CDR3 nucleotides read TGTGCCTGGGAGAGAGGGGACTATGGCTACACCTTC.

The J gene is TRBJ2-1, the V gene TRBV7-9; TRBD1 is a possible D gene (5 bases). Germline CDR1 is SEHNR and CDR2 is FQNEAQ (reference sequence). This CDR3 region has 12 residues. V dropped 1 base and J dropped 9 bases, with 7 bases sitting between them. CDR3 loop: CASSLVGVEQFF. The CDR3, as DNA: TGTGCCAGCAGCTTAGTAGGGGTTGAGCAGTTCTTC.

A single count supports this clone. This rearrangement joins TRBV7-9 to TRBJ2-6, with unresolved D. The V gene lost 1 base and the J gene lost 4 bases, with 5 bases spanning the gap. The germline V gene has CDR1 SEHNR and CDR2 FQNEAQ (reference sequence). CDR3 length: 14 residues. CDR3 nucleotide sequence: TGTGCCAGCAGCTTAGATGCAGGGGCCAACGTCCTGACTTTC. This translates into CASSLDAGANVLTF.

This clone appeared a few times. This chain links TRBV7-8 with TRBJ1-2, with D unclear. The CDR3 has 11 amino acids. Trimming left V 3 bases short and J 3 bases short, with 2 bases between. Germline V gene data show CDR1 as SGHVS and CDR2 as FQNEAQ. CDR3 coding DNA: TGTGCCAGCAGCTTGGACTATGGCTACACCTTC. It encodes CASSLDYGYTF.

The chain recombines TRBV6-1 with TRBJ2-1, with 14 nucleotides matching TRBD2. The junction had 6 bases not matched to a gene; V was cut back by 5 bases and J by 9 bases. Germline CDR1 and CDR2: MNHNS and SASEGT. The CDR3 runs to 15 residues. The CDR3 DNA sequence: TGTGCCAGCAGTCCGACTAGCGGGAGGGCGGGTGAGCAGTTCTTC. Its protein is CASSPTSGRAGEQFF.

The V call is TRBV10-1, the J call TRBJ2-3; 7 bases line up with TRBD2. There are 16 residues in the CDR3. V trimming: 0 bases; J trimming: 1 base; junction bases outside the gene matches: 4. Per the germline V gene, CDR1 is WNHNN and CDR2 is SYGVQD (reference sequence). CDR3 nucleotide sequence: TGCGCCAGCAGTGAGTCGACGGGGGGAGGCACAGATACGCAGTATTTT. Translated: CASSESTGGGTDTQYF.

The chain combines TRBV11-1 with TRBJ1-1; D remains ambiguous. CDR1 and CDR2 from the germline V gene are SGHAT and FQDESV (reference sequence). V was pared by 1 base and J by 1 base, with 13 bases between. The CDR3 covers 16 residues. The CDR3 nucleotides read TGTGCCAGCAGCTTAGGCCGAGGGCGCGGGAACACTGAAGCTTTCTTT. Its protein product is CASSLGRGRGNTEAFF.

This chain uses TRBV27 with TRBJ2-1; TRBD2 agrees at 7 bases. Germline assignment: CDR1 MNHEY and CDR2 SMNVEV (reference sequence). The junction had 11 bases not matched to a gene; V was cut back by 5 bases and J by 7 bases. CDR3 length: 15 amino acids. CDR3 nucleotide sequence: TGTGCCAGCAGTAAAGAGGGAGGGCCCTCGAATGAGCAGTTCTTC. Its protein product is CASSKEGGPSNEQFF.

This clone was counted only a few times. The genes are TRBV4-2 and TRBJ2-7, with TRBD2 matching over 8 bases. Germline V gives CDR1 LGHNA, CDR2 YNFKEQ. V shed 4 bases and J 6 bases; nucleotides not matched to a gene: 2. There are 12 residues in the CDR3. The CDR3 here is CASSPAGGEQYF. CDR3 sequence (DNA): TGTGCCAGCAGCCCCGCGGGGGGCGAGCAGTACTTC.

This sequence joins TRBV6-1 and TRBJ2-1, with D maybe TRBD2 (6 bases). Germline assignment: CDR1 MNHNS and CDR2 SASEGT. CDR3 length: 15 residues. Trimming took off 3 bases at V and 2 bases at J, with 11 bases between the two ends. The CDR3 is CASSEWRGTYNEQFF. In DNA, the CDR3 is TGTGCCAGCAGTGAGTGGAGGGGAACCTACAATGAGCAGTTCTTC.

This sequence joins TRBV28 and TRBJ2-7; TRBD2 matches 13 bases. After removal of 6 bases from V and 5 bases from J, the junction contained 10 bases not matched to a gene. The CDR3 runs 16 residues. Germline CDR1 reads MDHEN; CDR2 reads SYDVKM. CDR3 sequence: CASRPRTSGSFHEQYF. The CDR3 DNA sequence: TGTGCCAGCAGACCTCGGACTAGCGGGAGTTTCCACGAGCAGTACTTC.

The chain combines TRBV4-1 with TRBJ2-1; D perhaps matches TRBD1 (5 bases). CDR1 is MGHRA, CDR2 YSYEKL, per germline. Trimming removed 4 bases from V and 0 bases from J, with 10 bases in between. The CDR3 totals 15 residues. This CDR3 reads CASSPRQSSYNEQFF. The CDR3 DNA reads TGCGCCAGCAGCCCCCGACAGAGCTCCTACAATGAGCAGTTCTTC.

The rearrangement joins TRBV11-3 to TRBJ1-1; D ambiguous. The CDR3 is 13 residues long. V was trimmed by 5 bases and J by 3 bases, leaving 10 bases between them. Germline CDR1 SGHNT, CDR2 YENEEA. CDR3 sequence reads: CASSRSVYTEAFF. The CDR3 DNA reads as TGTGCCAGCAGCCGATCGGTCTACACTGAAGCTTTCTTT.

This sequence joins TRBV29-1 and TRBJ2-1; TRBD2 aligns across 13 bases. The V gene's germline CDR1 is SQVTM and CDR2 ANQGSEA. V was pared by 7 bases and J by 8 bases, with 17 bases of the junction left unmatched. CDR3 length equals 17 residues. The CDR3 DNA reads TGCAGCGCCGAAGTTGTAACTAGCGGGAGGGCCATGTATGAGCAGTTCTTC. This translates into CSAEVVTSGRAMYEQFF.

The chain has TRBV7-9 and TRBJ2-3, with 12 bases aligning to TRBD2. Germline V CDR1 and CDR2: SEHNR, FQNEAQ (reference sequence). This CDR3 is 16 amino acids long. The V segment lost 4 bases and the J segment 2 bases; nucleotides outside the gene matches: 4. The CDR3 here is CASSSRLAGVTDTQYF. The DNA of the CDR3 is TGTGCCAGCAGCTCTCGACTAGCGGGGGTCACAGATACGCAGTATTTT. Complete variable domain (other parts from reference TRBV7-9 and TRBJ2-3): DTGVSQNPRHKITKRGQNVTFRCDPISEHNRLYWYRQTLGQGPEFLTYFQNEAQLEKSRLLSDRFSAERPKGSFSTLEIQRTEQGDSAMYLCASSSRLAGVTDTQYFGPGTRLTVL.